This T cell receptor (beta chain) was observed in a study of vaccination and CD4 T cells after COVID-19. Study findings and constraints: Spike mono-reactivity was found in 304 of the 307 vaccine-specific clones identified in convalescent patients.

On this clonotype: Its antigen is unknown.

Germline assignment: CDR1 SGHTA and CDR2 FQGNSA. The CDR3 has 13 amino acids. The junction had 4 bases not matched to a gene; V was cut back by 3 bases and J by 8 bases. The treatment was: 10-day PBMC culture with coronavirus spike peptide pools or control peptides (ViraFEST assay). Each well received approximately 1.8 million PBMCs, cultured with 10 IU/ml IL-2 and approximately 10 ug/ml peptide pools. An Oncomine TCR Beta short-read assay was used to sequence the DNA from cultured CD4+ T cells. Genomic DNA was isolated from CD4+ T cells that had been cultured. One entry per CDR3 protein results from TCRdb running MiXCR on the PCR reads. The sample lists fewer than 20,000 distinct CDR3 sequences, over 50% occurring once.

The chain recombines TRBV7-2 with TRBJ2-1; 7 bases are a match to TRBD2. This TCR was sampled from a human donor who had recovered from COVID-19. Sequenced here: CD4+ T cells from blood, cultured in vitro, sampled before SARS-CoV-2 vaccination. CDR3 nucleotides: TGTGCCAGCAGCTTTACAGCGGGGCATGAGCAGTTCTTC. This encodes CASSFTAGHEQFF.